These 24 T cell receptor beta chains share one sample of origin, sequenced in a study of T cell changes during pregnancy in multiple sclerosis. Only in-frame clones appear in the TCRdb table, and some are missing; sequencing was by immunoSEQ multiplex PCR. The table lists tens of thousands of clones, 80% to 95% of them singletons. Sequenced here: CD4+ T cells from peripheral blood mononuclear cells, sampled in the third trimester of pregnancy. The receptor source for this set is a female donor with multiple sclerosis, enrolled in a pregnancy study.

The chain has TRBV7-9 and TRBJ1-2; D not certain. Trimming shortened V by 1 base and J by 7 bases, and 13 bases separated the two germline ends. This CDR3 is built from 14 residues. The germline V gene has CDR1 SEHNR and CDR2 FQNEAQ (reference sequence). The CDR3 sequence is CASSLDVSSTGYTF. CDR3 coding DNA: TGTGCCAGCAGCTTAGATGTATCCAGTACTGGCTACACCTTC. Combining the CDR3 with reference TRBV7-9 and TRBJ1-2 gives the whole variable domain DTGVSQNPRHKITKRGQNVTFRCDPISEHNRLYWYRQTLGQGPEFLTYFQNEAQLEKSRLLSDRFSAERPKGSFSTLEIQRTEQGDSAMYLCASSLDVSSTGYTFGSGTRLTVV.

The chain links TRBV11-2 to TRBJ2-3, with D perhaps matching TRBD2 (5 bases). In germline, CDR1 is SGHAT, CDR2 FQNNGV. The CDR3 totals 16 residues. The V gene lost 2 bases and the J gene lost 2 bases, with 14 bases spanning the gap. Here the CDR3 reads CASSLNRAGPTDTQYF. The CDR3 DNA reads TGTGCCAGCAGCTTAAATCGGGCGGGTCCCACAGATACGCAGTATTTT.

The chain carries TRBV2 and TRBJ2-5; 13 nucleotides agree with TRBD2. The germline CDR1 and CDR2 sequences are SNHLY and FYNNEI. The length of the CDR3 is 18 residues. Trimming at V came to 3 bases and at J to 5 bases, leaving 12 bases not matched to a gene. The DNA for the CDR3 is TGTGCCAGCAGTGACGGAATACTAGCGGGGGGGCGGCGGGAGACCCAGTACTTC. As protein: CASSDGILAGGRRETQYF.

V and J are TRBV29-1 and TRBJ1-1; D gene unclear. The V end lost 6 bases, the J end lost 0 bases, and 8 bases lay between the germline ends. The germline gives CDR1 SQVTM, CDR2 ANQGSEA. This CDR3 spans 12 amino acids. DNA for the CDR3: TGCAGCGTGGCCTTCTTGAACACTGAAGCTTTCTTT. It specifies CSVAFLNTEAFF.

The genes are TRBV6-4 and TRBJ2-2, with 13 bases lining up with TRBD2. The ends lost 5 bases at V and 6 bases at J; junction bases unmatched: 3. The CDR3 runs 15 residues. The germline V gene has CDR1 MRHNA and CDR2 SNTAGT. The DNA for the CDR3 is TGTGCCAGCAGTCCACTAGCGGGGGGGCCCGGGGAGCTGTTTTTT. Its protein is CASSPLAGGPGELFF.

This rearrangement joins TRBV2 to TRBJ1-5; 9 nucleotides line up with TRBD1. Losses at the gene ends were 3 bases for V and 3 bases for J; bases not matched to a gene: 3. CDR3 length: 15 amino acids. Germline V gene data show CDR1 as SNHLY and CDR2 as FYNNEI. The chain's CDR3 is CASSEQQGANQPQHF. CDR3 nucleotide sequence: TGTGCCAGCAGTGAGCAACAGGGGGCCAATCAGCCCCAGCATTTT.

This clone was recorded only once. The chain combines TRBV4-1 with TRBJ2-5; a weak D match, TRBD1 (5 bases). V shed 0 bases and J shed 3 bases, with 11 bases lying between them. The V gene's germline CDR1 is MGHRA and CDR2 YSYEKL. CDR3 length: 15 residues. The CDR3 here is CASSQEGAKKETQYF. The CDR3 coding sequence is TGCGCCAGCAGCCAAGAAGGGGCCAAGAAAGAGACCCAGTACTTC.

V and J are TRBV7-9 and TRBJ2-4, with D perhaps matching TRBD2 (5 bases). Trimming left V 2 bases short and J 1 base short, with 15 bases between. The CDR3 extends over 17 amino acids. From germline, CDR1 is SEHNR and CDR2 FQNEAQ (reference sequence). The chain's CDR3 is CASSLLPGIDAKNIQYF. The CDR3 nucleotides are TGTGCCAGCAGCTTACTACCGGGGATCGACGCCAAAAACATTCAGTACTTC.

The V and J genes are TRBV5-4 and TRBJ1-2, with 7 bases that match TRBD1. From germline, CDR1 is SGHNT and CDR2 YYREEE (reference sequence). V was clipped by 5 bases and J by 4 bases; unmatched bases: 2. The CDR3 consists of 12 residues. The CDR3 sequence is CASRGTAYGYTF. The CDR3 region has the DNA TGTGCCAGCAGAGGGACAGCCTATGGCTACACCTTC.

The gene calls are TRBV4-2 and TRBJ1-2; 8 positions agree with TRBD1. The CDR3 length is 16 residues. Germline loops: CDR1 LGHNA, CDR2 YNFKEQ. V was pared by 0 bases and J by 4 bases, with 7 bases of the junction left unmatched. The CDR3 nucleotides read TGTGCCAGCAGCCAAGAACCTGCAGGGGGCACCTATGGCTACACCTTC. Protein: CASSQEPAGGTYGYTF.

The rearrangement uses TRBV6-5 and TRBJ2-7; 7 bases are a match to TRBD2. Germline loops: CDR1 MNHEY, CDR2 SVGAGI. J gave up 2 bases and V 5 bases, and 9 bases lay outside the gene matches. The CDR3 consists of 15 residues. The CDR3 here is CASSPRTSVTYEQYF. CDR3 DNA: TGTGCCAGCAGTCCCCGAACTAGCGTTACCTACGAGCAGTACTTC.

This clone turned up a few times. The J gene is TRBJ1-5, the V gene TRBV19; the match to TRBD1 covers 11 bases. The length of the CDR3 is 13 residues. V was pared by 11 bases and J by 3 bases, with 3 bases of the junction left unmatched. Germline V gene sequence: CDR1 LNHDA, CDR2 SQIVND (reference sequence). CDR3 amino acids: CAWGQGDNQPQHF. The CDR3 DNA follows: TGTGCCTGGGGACAGGGGGACAATCAGCCCCAGCATTTT.

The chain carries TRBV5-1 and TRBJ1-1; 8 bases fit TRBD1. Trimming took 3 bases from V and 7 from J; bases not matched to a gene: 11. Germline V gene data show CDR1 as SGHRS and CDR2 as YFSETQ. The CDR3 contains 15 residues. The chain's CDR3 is CASSSVPGQAFEAFF. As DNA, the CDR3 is TGCGCCAGCAGCTCCGTCCCGGGACAGGCCTTTGAAGCTTTCTTT.

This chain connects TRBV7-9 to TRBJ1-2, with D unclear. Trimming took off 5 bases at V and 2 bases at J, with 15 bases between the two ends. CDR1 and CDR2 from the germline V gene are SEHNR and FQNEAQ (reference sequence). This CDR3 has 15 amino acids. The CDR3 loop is CASSISFEVNYGYTF. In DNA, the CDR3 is TGTGCCAGCAGCATCAGCTTCGAGGTAAACTATGGCTACACCTTC.

The CDR3 loop is CSVADSLSYQPQHF. The CDR3 region has the DNA TGCAGCGTCGCCGACAGTTTAAGTTATCAGCCCCAGCATTTT. The chain recombines TRBV29-1 with TRBJ1-5; weak D call: TRBD1 (5 bases). CDR3 size: 14 residues. The V end lost 6 bases, the J end lost 5 bases, and 17 bases lay between the germline ends. CDR1 and CDR2 (germline): SQVTM, ANQGSEA.

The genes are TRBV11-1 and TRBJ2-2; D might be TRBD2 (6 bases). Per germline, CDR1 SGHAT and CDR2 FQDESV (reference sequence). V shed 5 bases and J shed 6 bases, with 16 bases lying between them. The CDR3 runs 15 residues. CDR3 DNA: TGTGCCAGCAGCCCGGGACGGAGGGGCCCCGGGGAGCTGTTTTTT. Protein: CASSPGRRGPGELFF.

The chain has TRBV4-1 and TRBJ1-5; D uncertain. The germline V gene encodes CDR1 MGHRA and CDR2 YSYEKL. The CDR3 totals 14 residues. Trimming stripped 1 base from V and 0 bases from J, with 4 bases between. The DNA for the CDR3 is TGCGCCAGCAGCCAAGGTCATAGCAATCAGCCCCAGCATTTT. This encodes CASSQGHSNQPQHF.

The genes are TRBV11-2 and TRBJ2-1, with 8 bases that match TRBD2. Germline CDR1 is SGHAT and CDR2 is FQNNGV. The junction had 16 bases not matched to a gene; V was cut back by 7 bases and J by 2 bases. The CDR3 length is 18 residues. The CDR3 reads CASTLRGKAGVTYNEQFF. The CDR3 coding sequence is TGTGCCAGCACCCTTAGGGGCAAAGCGGGGGTCACCTACAATGAGCAGTTCTTC. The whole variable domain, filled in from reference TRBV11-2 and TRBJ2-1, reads EAGVAQSPRYKIIEKRQSVAFWCNPISGHATLYWYQQILGQGPKLLIQFQNNGVVDDSQLPKDRFSAERLKGVDSTLKIQPAKLEDSAVYLCASTLRGKAGVTYNEQFFGPGTRLTVL.

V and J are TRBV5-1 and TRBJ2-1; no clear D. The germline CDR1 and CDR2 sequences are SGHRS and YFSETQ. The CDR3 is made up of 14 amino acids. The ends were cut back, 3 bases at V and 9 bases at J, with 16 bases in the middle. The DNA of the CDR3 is TGCGCCAGCAGCTCGTTAGACTCCGTGGGTGAGCAGTTCTTC. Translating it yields CASSSLDSVGEQFF.

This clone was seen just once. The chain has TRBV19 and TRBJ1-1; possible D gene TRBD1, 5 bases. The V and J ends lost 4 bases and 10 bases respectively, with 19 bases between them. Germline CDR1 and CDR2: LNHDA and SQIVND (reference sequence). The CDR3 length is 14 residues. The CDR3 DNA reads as TGTGCCAGTAGTACGGAGTGGGGCTTCAAGGGAGCTTTCTTT. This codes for CASSTEWGFKGAFF.

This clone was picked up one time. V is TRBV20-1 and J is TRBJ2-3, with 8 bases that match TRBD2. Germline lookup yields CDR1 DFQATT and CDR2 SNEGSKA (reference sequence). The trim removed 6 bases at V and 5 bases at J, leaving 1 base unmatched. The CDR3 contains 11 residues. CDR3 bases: TGCAGTGCCGGGGGGGGAGATACGCAGTATTTT. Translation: CSAGGGDTQYF.

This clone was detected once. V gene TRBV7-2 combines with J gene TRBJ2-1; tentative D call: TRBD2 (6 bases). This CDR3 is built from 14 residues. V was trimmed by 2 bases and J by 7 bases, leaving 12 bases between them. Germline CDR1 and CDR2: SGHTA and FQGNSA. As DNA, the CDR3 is TGTGCCAGCAGCTTATGGGAGGAGGCAAATGAGCAGTTCTTC. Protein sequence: CASSLWEEANEQFF.

CDR3 sequence (DNA): TGTGCCAGCAGTTTAACAGGAACTAACTATGGCTACACCTTC. Residues: CASSLTGTNYGYTF. The chain uses TRBV27 and TRBJ1-2; weak D call: TRBD1 (5 bases). The CDR3 spans 14 residues. Trimming took off 2 bases at V and 0 bases at J, with 7 bases between the two ends. CDR1 and CDR2 from the germline V gene are MNHEY and SMNVEV (reference sequence).

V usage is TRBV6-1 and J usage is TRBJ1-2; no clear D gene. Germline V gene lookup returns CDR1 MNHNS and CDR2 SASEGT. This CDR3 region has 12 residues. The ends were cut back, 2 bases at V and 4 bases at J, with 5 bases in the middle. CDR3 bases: TGTGCCAGCAGTGAACAGGCCTATGGCTACACCTTC. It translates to CASSEQAYGYTF.